This paragraph reports one T cell receptor (beta chain). TCRdb's table, derived via immunoSEQ multiplex PCR, lists solely in-frame clones and lacks some. The sample has 400,000 or so clones; roughly 86% are singletons. The entry originates in a study of blood T cell repertoires in COVID-19. About the research overall: The analysed material was cDNA or gDNA that came from T cells, B-cell-depleted T cells, or PBMCs.

Germline V CDR1 and CDR2: SEHNR, FQNEAQ (reference sequence). With V trimmed by 2 bases and J by 15 bases, 4 bases remained unmatched. The CDR3 is made up of 12 amino acids. This chain uses TRBV7-9 with TRBJ2-1; 10 bases are a match to TRBD2. Input material: PBMCs or T cells enriched from blood (not recorded which). The sequence derives from a man aged 35 to 55 in a cohort exposed to, infected with or recovered from COVID-19 (not recorded which). CDR3 sequence: CASSLLAGEVFF. The CDR3 DNA reads TGTGCCAGCAGCTTACTAGCGGGAGAGGTGTTCTTC.